This T cell receptor beta chain was captured in a study of blood T cell repertoires in COVID-19. Study background: The origin of the acute and convalescent COVID-19 samples was the United States, Italy and Spain. T cells, B-cell-depleted T cells, or PBMCs supplied cDNA or gDNA.

In the authors' workflow: Amplified reference gene primers provided the basis for estimating nucleated cell counts. The assay was immunoSEQ multiplex PCR, and TCRdb's table has in-frame clones only and misses some. V and J calls and clone size follow that table, whereas D and trimming were derived from the DNA. The sample shows approximately 220,000 clones, approximately 82% of them seen only once. The receptor comes from a woman aged 45-65 years with acute or convalescent COVID-19. Sequencing was carried out using peripheral blood.

CDR3 sequence (DNA): TGTGCCAGCAGCTTGGCCTCTAGCGGGAGAAATGAGCAGTTCTTC. It specifies CASSLASSGRNEQFF. This chain links TRBV5-6 with TRBJ2-1; TRBD2 agrees at 10 bases. Germline V lookup: CDR1 SGHDT, CDR2 YYEEEE. This CDR3 comprises 15 residues. The V and J ends lost 0 bases and 7 bases, in that order; junction bases with no gene match: 4.